Below, 24 T cell receptor beta chains from the same sample are listed, as sequenced in a study of blood T cell repertoires in COVID-19. Here immunoSEQ multiplex PCR was the method, and the copy in TCRdb shows in-frame clones only, minus some. The sample holds some 140,000 clones, roughly 78% seen once. The sequencing sample was made of peripheral blood. These receptors originate from a man older than 75 with acute or convalescent COVID-19.

This clone was observed a handful of times. V usage is TRBV11-1 and J usage is TRBJ2-3; TRBD1 aligns across 8 bases. Germline lookup yields CDR1 SGHAT and CDR2 FQDESV (reference sequence). The CDR3 has 15 residues. The V gene end was trimmed by 4 bases and the J gene end by 0 bases; junction bases not matched to a gene: 3. The CDR3 coding sequence is TGTGCCAGCAGCTCGGACAGGGTTAGCACAGATACGCAGTATTTT. Amino acid sequence: CASSSDRVSTDTQYF.

The chain has TRBV18 and TRBJ2-7; D unclear. CDR1 and CDR2 from the germline V gene are KGHSH and LQKENI. This CDR3 region has 12 residues. The V end was cut by 3 bases, the J end by 7 bases, with 10 bases between. The CDR3 DNA is TGTGCCAGCTCACCTCCAACTCAAGAGCAGTACGTC. It codes for CASSPPTQEQYV.

V usage is TRBV5-1 and J usage is TRBJ1-1; 8 bases map to TRBD1. With 2 bases clipped from V and 4 bases from J, the junction kept 7 bases outside the gene matches. This CDR3 contains 15 residues. The germline gives CDR1 SGHRS, CDR2 YFSETQ. CDR3 nucleotides: TGCGCCAGCAGCTTCTCCGGGACAGGAGGCACTGAAGCTTTCTTT. Protein sequence: CASSFSGTGGTEAFF.

The J gene is TRBJ1-2, the V gene TRBV2; D not certain. V was clipped by 1 base and J by 8 bases, with 11 bases between them. Germline V CDR1 and CDR2: SNHLY, FYNNEI. The CDR3 spans 13 residues. This CDR3 is CASSEESYGGYTF. The DNA for the CDR3 is TGTGCCAGCAGTGAAGAGTCCTACGGGGGCTACACCTTC. Full variable domain (remainder filled in from reference TRBV2 and TRBJ1-2): EPEVTQTPSHQVTQMGQEVILRCVPISNHLYFYWYRQILGQKVEFLVSFYNNEISEKSEIFDDQFSVERPDGSNFTLKIRSTKLEDSAMYFCASSEESYGGYTFGSGTRLTVV.

The chain uses TRBV5-4 and TRBJ1-6, with D possibly TRBD1 on 6 matching bases. Germline V gene data show CDR1 as SGHNT and CDR2 as YYREEE (reference sequence). This CDR3 is built from 16 residues. Trimming took off 4 bases at V and 10 bases at J, with 21 bases between the two ends. The DNA of the CDR3 is TGTGCCAGCAGCCGAGGTGTGGGGAAAGGGGGATCACCCCTCCACTTT. Its translation is CASSRGVGKGGSPLHF.

The V gene is TRBV15, the J gene TRBJ2-7, with D possibly matching TRBD1 (5 bases). Trimming removed 4 bases from V and 2 bases from J, with 9 bases in between. CDR1 is LNHNV and CDR2 is YYDKDF in the germline V gene (reference sequence). This CDR3 is 13 amino acids long. The CDR3 DNA sequence: TGTGCCACCAGCAAAACGGACACCTACGAGCAGTACTTC. Translated, it gives CATSKTDTYEQYF.

The V gene is TRBV5-5, the J gene TRBJ2-7, with a tentative D call TRBD1 (6 bases). V lost 3 bases and J 6 bases, leaving 10 bases between the germline ends. The CDR3 runs 12 residues. Per germline, CDR1 SGHKS and CDR2 YYEKEE (reference sequence). CDR3: CASSYRATEQYF. The CDR3 bases are TGTGCCAGCAGCTACAGGGCCACCGAGCAGTACTTC.

The V call is TRBV5-4, the J call TRBJ1-1; 8 bases align to TRBD1. Per germline, CDR1 SGHNT and CDR2 YYREEE (reference sequence). The V segment lost 7 bases and the J segment 0 bases; nucleotides outside the gene matches: 11. The CDR3 spans 16 residues. CDR3 sequence (DNA): TGTGCCAGCTCTCCCAGGGGGCGAAGGTTGAACACTGAAGCTTTCTTT. Protein sequence: CASSPRGRRLNTEAFF.

The table lists this clone with a few counts. The V call is TRBV5-1, the J call TRBJ2-2; 7 bases fit TRBD2. The CDR3 loop spans 16 amino acids. CDR1 and CDR2 (germline): SGHRS, YFSETQ. V dropped 0 bases and J dropped 0; count of bases not matched to a gene: 2. The CDR3 reads CASSLGAGANTGELFF. For the CDR3, the DNA is TGCGCCAGCAGCTTGGGGGCGGGGGCGAACACCGGGGAGCTGTTTTTT.

Points on this clone: Relative to the germline gene, one junction end is altered; a read error may explain this. The chain combines TRBV6-4 with TRBJ1-1, with no clear D. CDR3 length equals 12 residues. Germline V gives CDR1 MRHNA, CDR2 SNTAGT. CDR3 residues: CASSDSRGPRYF. The CDR3 nucleotides are TGTGCCAGCAGTGACTCGAGAGGTCCTAGGTATTTT.

This clone was detected only a few times. The genes are TRBV11-2 and TRBJ2-3; no clear D gene. Germline assignment: CDR1 SGHAT and CDR2 FQNNGV. Trimming left V 0 bases short and J 2 bases short, with 9 bases between. This CDR3 has 15 amino acids. As DNA, the CDR3 is TGTGCCAGCAGCTTAGATCCGAGGTCCACAGATACGCAGTATTTT. Amino acids: CASSLDPRSTDTQYF.

The chain carries TRBV7-6 and TRBJ2-1; 11 nucleotides match TRBD2. The CDR3 has 16 amino acids. With V trimmed by 5 bases and J by 4 bases, 7 bases remained unmatched. Germline values: CDR1 SGHVS, CDR2 FNYEAQ. In DNA form, the CDR3 reads TGTGCCAGCAGCGGTAGCGGGGGGGCCACTTACAATGAGCAGTTCTTC. Translation gives CASSGSGGATYNEQFF. Variable domain in full (rest from reference TRBV7-6 and TRBJ2-1): GAGVSQSPRYKVTKRGQDVALRCDPISGHVSLYWYRQALGQGPEFLTYFNYEAQQDKSGLPNDRFSAERPEGSISTLTIQRTEQRDSAMYRCASSGSGGATYNEQFFGPGTRLTVL.

The chain employs TRBV12-5 and TRBJ1-5; D is perhaps TRBD1 (5 bases). Trimming took 1 base from V and 5 from J, leaving 6 bases between them. This CDR3 is built from 13 residues. Germline assignment: CDR1 LGHNT and CDR2 FRNRAP. DNA of the CDR3: TGTGCTAGTGGTTTGGCAGGGCATCAGCCCCAGCATTTT. It translates to CASGLAGHQPQHF.

This clone was seen only once. The chain combines TRBV5-8 with TRBJ2-7; 8 bases agree with TRBD2. The CDR3 has 14 residues. Per the germline V gene, CDR1 is SGHTS and CDR2 is YDEGEE. The trim removed 4 bases at V and 7 bases at J, leaving 10 bases unmatched. CDR3 protein: CASSPGTRKREQYF. CDR3 nucleotide sequence: TGTGCCAGCAGCCCAGGGACTAGGAAAAGAGAGCAGTACTTC. Drawing the rest from reference TRBV5-8 and TRBJ2-7, the complete variable domain is EAGVTQSPTHLIKTRGQQATLRCSPISGHTSVYWYQQALGLGLQFLLWYDEGEERNRGNFPPRFSGRQFPNYSSELNVNALELEDSALYLCASSPGTRKREQYFGPGTRLTVT.

The rearrangement uses TRBV18 and TRBJ2-7, with 8 bases fitting TRBD1. V shed 6 bases and J 3 bases; nucleotides not matched to a gene: 4. There are 13 residues in the CDR3. Germline lookup yields CDR1 KGHSH and CDR2 LQKENI. The CDR3 region is CASSRDRGYEQYF. As DNA, the CDR3 is TGTGCCAGCTCTCGCGACAGGGGCTACGAGCAGTACTTC.

This chain joins TRBV9 and TRBJ2-3; no firm D call. V dropped 0 bases and J dropped 0 bases, with 8 bases sitting between them. CDR3 length equals 15 residues. Looked up from germline, CDR1 is SGDLS and CDR2 is YYNGEE. The CDR3 DNA follows: TGTGCCAGCAGCGTAGACGGTCCTAGCACAGATACGCAGTATTTT. Protein sequence: CASSVDGPSTDTQYF. The complete variable domain, with remaining parts taken from reference TRBV9 and TRBJ2-3, reads DSGVTQTPKHLITATGQRVTLRCSPRSGDLSVYWYQQSLDQGLQFLIQYYNGEERAKGNILERFSAQQFPDLHSELNLSSLELGDSALYFCASSVDGPSTDTQYFGPGTRLTVL.

The V and J genes are TRBV18 and TRBJ1-2; D gene unclear. The CDR3 sequence is 14 residues long. Germline assignment: CDR1 KGHSH and CDR2 LQKENI. Deletions cut 4 bases from V and 5 bases from J, with 14 bases between. The CDR3 sequence: CASSRNPGSYGYTF. As DNA, the CDR3 is TGTGCCAGCTCACGGAATCCGGGGTCGTATGGCTACACCTTC.

The rearrangement uses TRBV24-1 and TRBJ2-2; a weak D match, TRBD1 (6 bases). This CDR3 is built from 17 residues. With 2 bases removed from V and 6 bases from J, the gap between germline ends came to 18 bases. CDR1 and CDR2 (germline): KGHDR, SFDVKD. CDR3 loop: CATSDWVAGKGAGELFF. Written as DNA, the CDR3 is TGTGCCACCAGTGATTGGGTGGCAGGGAAGGGGGCCGGGGAGCTGTTTTTT.

This clone showed up just once. The chain recombines TRBV6-5 with TRBJ1-5, with no clear D. The V end lost 0 bases, the J end lost 4 bases, and 10 bases lay between the germline ends. Germline CDR1 is MNHEY and CDR2 is SVGAGI. The CDR3 sequence is 15 residues long. The CDR3 region is CASSYSARDNQPQHF. The CDR3 region has the DNA TGTGCCAGCAGTTACTCTGCACGGGATAATCAGCCCCAGCATTTT.

This clone was seen just once. This rearrangement joins TRBV2 to TRBJ2-2; maybe TRBD1 (6 bases). The CDR3 loop spans 15 amino acids. Germline loops: CDR1 SNHLY, CDR2 FYNNEI. V was trimmed by 6 bases and J by 1 base, leaving 12 bases between them. This CDR3 reads CASSPQGKNTGELFF. DNA of the CDR3: TGTGCCAGCAGCCCACAGGGAAAGAACACCGGGGAGCTGTTTTTT.

This clone was seen once. The chain carries TRBV30 and TRBJ1-5, with a weak D call TRBD1 (6 bases). In germline, CDR1 is GTSNPN, CDR2 SVGIG (reference sequence). V dropped 0 bases and J dropped 5 bases, with 8 bases sitting between them. This CDR3 has 13 residues. CDR3 sequence: CAWSVQGDQPQHF. The DNA for the CDR3 is TGTGCCTGGAGTGTACAGGGTGATCAGCCCCAGCATTTT.

This chain's CDR3 is CASSLAPGGYTDTQYF. CDR3 bases: TGTGCCAGCAGTTTAGCACCAGGGGGCTACACAGATACGCAGTATTTT. The chain joins TRBV27 to TRBJ2-3; 8 nucleotides agree with TRBD1. Unmatched junction bases numbered 6, after V lost 2 bases and J lost 2 bases. The germline V gene encodes CDR1 MNHEY and CDR2 SMNVEV (reference sequence). CDR3 length equals 16 residues.

The chain employs TRBV15 and TRBJ1-2; TRBD1 matches at 8 bases. Trimming removed 4 bases from V and 2 bases from J; junction bases left unmatched: 3. Germline V gene lookup returns CDR1 LNHNV and CDR2 YYDKDF (reference sequence). The CDR3 covers 14 residues. The CDR3 here is CATSTGQGNYGYTF. DNA of the CDR3: TGTGCCACCAGCACCGGACAGGGAAACTATGGCTACACCTTC.

The chain combines TRBV5-5 with TRBJ2-5, with a possible D match to TRBD1 (6 bases). Looked up from germline, CDR1 is SGHKS and CDR2 is YYEKEE (reference sequence). Deletions cut 3 bases from V and 2 bases from J, with 8 bases between. The CDR3 consists of 13 residues. The CDR3 region has the DNA TGTGCCAGCAGCTGGGGGCTACAAGAGACCCAGTACTTC. Amino acid sequence: CASSWGLQETQYF.